This is a list of T cell receptor beta chains from one sample in a study of T cell repertoires in ileal Crohn's disease. The repertoire was sequenced with immunoSEQ multiplex PCR; TCRdb's copy has only in-frame clones and lacks some. Of about 15,000 clones listed, approximately 87% are singletons. Sequencing used ileal tissue. These receptors originate from an adult with Crohn's disease. CDR3s leave out the opening cysteine and the closing phenylalanine or tryptophan. Rows may omit the clone size; those that give it use once, few, many or a size class.

clone size,J gene,V gene,CDR3 protein
-,TRBJ1-2,TRBV5-4,ASSLGQGTRYRYYGYT
-,TRBJ1-3,TRBV7-2,ASSTGQGASSGNTIY
-,TRBJ2-3,TRBV27,ASSSQGADTQY
few,TRBJ1-1,TRBV7-3,ASSSRGWNTEAF
-,TRBJ2-3,TRBV7-3,ASSFSGGSTDTQY
-,TRBJ2-2,TRBV2,AKRSGGAGTGELF
-,TRBJ2-7,TRBV7-9,ASSSPGQGYEQY
-,TRBJ2-3,TRBV7-3,ASSPDSARADTQY
-,TRBJ2-5,TRBV7-2,ASSSKGGRETQY
-,TRBJ2-5,TRBV9,ASSVGTGQETQY
-,TRBJ1-2,TRBV7-2,ASSLGDRVGTPGS
once,TRBJ1-4,TRBV4-3,ASSQYPGQGAYYEKLF
-,TRBJ1-3,TRBV19,ASSRGDRATSGPGNTIY